This T cell receptor beta chain emerged from a study of shared clonotypes between healthy human individuals. Sequencing used immunoSEQ multiplex PCR; TCRdb keeps in-frame clones, though not all of them. The sample holds roughly 810,000 clones; around 96% are singletons and the top ten take about 0.21%. Remarks on this clone: No antigen is known for it.

Naive CD8 populations comprised CD45RO-negative cells positively selected for CCR7, excluding terminally differentiated effector memory CD45RA+ cells. Points from the study as a whole: The sole specimen, blood, was sampled, and tissue repertoires likely differ. Clonotypes that were shared across four donors made up around 5% of naive CD4 clonotypes. Few donors limited the genetic and exposure-history diversity represented.

Looked up from germline, CDR1 is MNHNS and CDR2 is SASEGT. The CDR3 has 12 residues. Trimming took 3 bases from V and 4 from J, leaving 6 bases between them. The chain recombines TRBV6-1 with TRBJ1-2; D not certain. This TCR was sampled from a man aged 25-45 years in good health. Sequencing used naive CD8+ T cells sorted from blood. In nucleotides, the CDR3 is TGTGCCAGCAGTGACAGGACCTATGGCTACACCTTC. This sequence encodes CASSDRTYGYTF.